The source of this TCR beta chain is a study of spatial heterogeneity in lung cancer. V lost 1 base to trimming and J lost 1 base, with 11 bases between them. Germline-derived CDR1 and CDR2 are GTSNPN and SVGIG (reference sequence). The CDR3 length is 15 residues. The library protocol tagged each TCR cDNA with a unique molecular identifier. Using its own MiXCR run on the 5' RACE reads, TCRdb lists one record per CDR3 protein. The sample lists under 40,000 distinct CDR3 sequences, about 6% occurring once. The time point is: sample taken at primary tumor resection. Whole RNA, which was extracted from tumor, nontumor lung tissue or frozen PBMC, was sequenced without any cell sorting. About 73 TRACERx patients with early, untreated non-small cell lung cancer donated samples. This clonotype was seen repeatedly, ten times or more. Its antigen is not known. General study findings and limits: Compared with follow-up, resection was when ubiquitous expanded tumor TCRs appeared in blood more.

This TCR came from a male donor with early-stage non-small cell lung cancer. This specimen consisted of PBMCs, obtained at surgery. The V call is TRBV30, the J call TRBJ1-5, with a possible D match to TRBD1 (5 bases). CDR3 coding DNA: TGTGCCTGGAGTGAGGGGACCAGAAGCAATCAGCCCCAGCATTTT. It codes for CAWSEGTRSNQPQHF.